In this sample, the clone carrying this T cell receptor beta chain turned up many times. The antigen is not known. Trimming took off 3 bases at V and 3 bases at J, with 13 bases between the two ends. CDR3 length equals 15 residues. CDR1 MNHEY and CDR2 SVGAGI come from the germline V gene. This entry is derived from a study of T cells after yellow fever vaccination. In the study overall: Each low-cell-number fraction was prepared by means of SMART-Seq v4 Ultra Low Input. Whole-study results and caveats: Reappearance after the booster was observed for most primary-vaccination clones (roughly 95% CD4, over 70% CD8). Only a minor proportion of clonotypes was detected across both CD4 and CD8 compartments.

The 5'RACE template-switching step produced TCR cDNA and added a universal primer site and UMIs. Using its own MiXCR run on the 5' RACE reads, TCRdb lists one record per CDR3 protein. The repertoire holds some 350,000 distinct CDR3 sequences, with roughly 4% as singletons. The rearrangement links TRBV6-5 to TRBJ2-3, with D possibly TRBD2 on 6 matching bases. The receptor's source is a young man who received the YFV17D yellow fever vaccine. The input for sequencing was PBMCs, taken 5 days after the yellow fever booster vaccination. The CDR3 loop reads CASSYWAGPTDTQYF. CDR3 bases: TGTGCCAGCAGTTATTGGGCGGGGCCAACAGATACGCAGTATTTT.